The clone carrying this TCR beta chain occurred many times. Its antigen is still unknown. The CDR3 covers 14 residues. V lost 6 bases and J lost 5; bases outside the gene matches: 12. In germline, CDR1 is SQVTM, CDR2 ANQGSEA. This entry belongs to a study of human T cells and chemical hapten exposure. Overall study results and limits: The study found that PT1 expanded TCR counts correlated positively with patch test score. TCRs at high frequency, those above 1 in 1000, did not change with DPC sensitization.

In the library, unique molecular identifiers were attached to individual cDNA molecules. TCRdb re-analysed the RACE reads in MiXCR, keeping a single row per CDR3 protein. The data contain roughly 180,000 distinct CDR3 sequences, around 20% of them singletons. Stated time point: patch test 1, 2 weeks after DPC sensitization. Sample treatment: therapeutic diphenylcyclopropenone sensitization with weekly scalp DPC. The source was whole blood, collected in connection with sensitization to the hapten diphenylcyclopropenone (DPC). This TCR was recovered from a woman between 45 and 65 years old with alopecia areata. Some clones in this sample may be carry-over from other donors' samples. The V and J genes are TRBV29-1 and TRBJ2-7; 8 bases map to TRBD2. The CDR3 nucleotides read TGCAGCGTGAGTCAACGACTAGCGATAAACGAGCAGTACTTC. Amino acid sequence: CSVSQRLAINEQYF.